One and the same sample provided the 18 T cell receptor beta chains below, sequenced in a study of blood T cells in healthy people across ages (dated by TCRdb to the mid-2010s). The library was made by 5' RACE. The sequencing machine was an Illumina HiSeq 2500. A second PCR of roughly 7 to 11 cycles was performed with a sample-barcoded 5' primer and a J-beta primer mix. In TCRdb, the public reads were trimmed at Q25 with fastp and aligned with MiXCR, with productive beta chains retained. Here each entry gathers all rows of one CDR3 protein and keeps the most common genes and DNA. This sample lists fewer than 650,000 distinct CDR3 sequences; roughly a quarter were detected once. Of the sample, about 3.3% is held by the ten largest clones. These data also formed part of another study, on T cells of mothers and their children.

Sample: blood. These receptors originate from a boy aged 2 to 10 in good health.

J is TRBJ2-3 and V is TRBV12-3 or TRBV12-4; 7 nucleotides match TRBD1. J gave up 6 bases and V 0 bases, and 6 bases lay outside the gene matches. CDR3 size: 15 residues. The CDR3 coding sequence is TGTGCCAGCAGTTTAGCGGGACAGAGGGTCGATACGCAGTATTTT. Translated, it gives CASSLAGQRVDTQYF.

The genes are TRBV6-6 and TRBJ2-3, with D perhaps given as TRBD1 or TRBD2 (5 bases each). Looked up from germline, CDR1 is MNHNY and CDR2 is SVGAGI (reference sequence). The CDR3 consists of 16 residues. Trimming removed 3 bases from V and 3 bases from J, with 16 bases in between. In DNA form, the CDR3 reads TGTGCCAGCAGTTATACCGGGACCCCCTGGACAGATACGCAGTATTTT. Translated, it gives CASSYTGTPWTDTQYF.

V usage is TRBV6-2 or TRBV6-3 and J usage is TRBJ1-5; D may be TRBD1 (6 bases). Trimming left V 6 bases short and J 1 base short, with 19 bases between. The germline V gene has CDR1 MNHEY and CDR2 SVGEGT. This CDR3 region has 17 residues. CDR3 sequence: CASSDTGTQLSNQPQHF. Written as DNA, the CDR3 is TGTGCCAGCAGCGATACAGGGACCCAGCTAAGCAATCAGCCCCAGCATTTT.

This sequence joins TRBV4-2 and TRBJ1-2; tentatively, D is TRBD1 (5 bases). The V gene lost 1 base and the J gene lost 6 bases, with 9 bases spanning the gap. This CDR3 contains 13 residues. Germline V lookup: CDR1 LGHNA, CDR2 YNFKEQ. The CDR3 region is CASSQVGPHGYTF. In nucleotides, the CDR3 is TGTGCCAGCAGCCAAGTGGGACCCCATGGCTACACCTTC.

V and J are TRBV7-9 and TRBJ1-2; 8 bases are a match to TRBD1. With V trimmed by 2 bases and J by 6 bases, 5 bases remained unmatched. The V gene's germline CDR1 is SEHNR and CDR2 FQNEAQ (reference sequence). This CDR3 contains 14 residues. The CDR3 region is CASSLLSGGDGYTF. CDR3 nucleotides: TGTGCCAGCAGCTTATTGTCAGGGGGCGATGGCTACACCTTC.

This clonotype showed up just a few times. The rearrangement joins TRBV5-1 to TRBJ2-5, with TRBD1 as a possible D gene (6 bases). The CDR3 has 16 amino acids. Trimming left V 0 bases short and J 5 bases short, with 17 bases between. The germline CDR1 and CDR2 sequences are SGHRS and YFSETQ. The CDR3 is CASSLEGTTTWETQYF. CDR3 nucleotides: TGCGCCAGCAGCTTGGAGGGGACAACTACCTGGGAGACCCAGTACTTC.

V and J are TRBV6-6 and TRBJ2-5; 12 positions match TRBD2. CDR1 is MNHNY, CDR2 SVGAGI, per germline (reference sequence). This CDR3 is built from 16 residues. J gave up 10 bases and V 6 bases, and 15 bases lay outside the gene matches. CDR3 protein: CASRPRTSGNIWDQYF. The CDR3, as DNA: TGTGCCAGCAGGCCGCGGACTAGCGGGAATATTTGGGACCAGTACTTC.

This clonotype was counted a few times. V is TRBV12-3 or TRBV12-4 and J is TRBJ2-1, with D possibly TRBD2 on 6 matching bases. V shed 5 bases and J shed 4 bases, with 18 bases lying between them. CDR3 size: 16 residues. In DNA form, the CDR3 reads TGTGCCAGCAGTGGGACGGATCTAGCGAAGTACAATGAGCAGTTCTTC. Its protein product is CASSGTDLAKYNEQFF.

There are a few counts of this clonotype. V gene TRBV4-2 combines with J gene TRBJ1-5; no clear D gene. Germline loops: CDR1 LGHNA, CDR2 YNFKEQ. This CDR3 region has 15 residues. Trimming pared 0 bases from V and 1 base from J, leaving 7 bases between. In DNA form, the CDR3 reads TGTGCCAGCAGCCAAGAGTGGCCGAGCAATCAGCCCCAGCATTTT. As protein: CASSQEWPSNQPQHF.

This chain links TRBV9 with TRBJ2-7; 7 bases align to TRBD1. Trimming took 0 bases from V and 2 from J; bases not matched to a gene: 2. Germline values: CDR1 SGDLS, CDR2 YYNGEE. The CDR3 extends over 14 amino acids. Here the CDR3 reads CASSVAQGAYEQYF. The CDR3 nucleotides are TGTGCCAGCAGCGTAGCCCAGGGGGCCTACGAGCAGTACTTC.

A few counts support this clonotype. The rearrangement uses TRBV12-3 or TRBV12-4 and TRBJ1-2; the D gene is possibly TRBD1 (6 bases). V lost 4 bases and J lost 2, with 8 bases in between. This CDR3 spans 13 amino acids. The CDR3 nucleotides are TGTGCCAGCAGTTCCGGGACAAACTATGGCTACACCTTC. Translated: CASSSGTNYGYTF.

V usage is TRBV3-1 and J usage is TRBJ2-2, with a weak D call TRBD2 (6 bases). The V end was cut by 4 bases, the J end by 7 bases, with 13 bases between. Germline CDR1 reads LGHDT; CDR2 reads YNNKEL (reference sequence). The CDR3 length is 14 residues. The CDR3 region is CASSRAGSGGELFF. The CDR3 DNA sequence: TGTGCCAGCAGCCGAGCGGGCTCAGGCGGGGAGCTGTTTTTT.

DNA of the CDR3: TGCAGTGCTAGTACCACCTACAATGAGCAGTTCTTC. Translating gives CSASTTYNEQFF. The chain has TRBV20-1 and TRBJ2-7; D is unresolved. The J call is doubtful: the DNA matches TRBJ2-1 better. The CDR3 loop spans 12 amino acids. The germline V gene encodes CDR1 DFQATT and CDR2 SNEGSKA (reference sequence).

V and J are TRBV6-2 or TRBV6-3 and TRBJ2-1; D might be TRBD2 (5 bases). Germline CDR1 and CDR2: MNHEY and SVGEGT. The germline V and J ends were trimmed by 5 bases and 0 bases, with 11 bases remaining between them. The CDR3 totals 15 residues. In nucleotides, the CDR3 is TGTGCCAGCAGTCGGGGAGTGAGCTCCTACAATGAGCAGTTCTTC. It encodes CASSRGVSSYNEQFF.

This rearrangement joins TRBV6-2 or TRBV6-3 to TRBJ1-6, with no clear D. The CDR3 is 12 residues long. V was cut by 2 bases and J by 8 bases, with 4 bases left in between. The germline CDR1 and CDR2 sequences are MNHEY and SVGEGT. CDR3 sequence: CASSYEDSPLHF. The CDR3, as DNA: TGTGCCAGCAGTTACGAGGATTCACCCCTCCACTTT.

A few counts support this clonotype. The CDR3, as DNA: TGCGCCAGCAGCTTGGCGGGACTAGCGTTTTCTAAAGGGACCCAGTACTTC. Translating it yields CASSLAGLAFSKGTQYF. The chain links TRBV5-1 to TRBJ2-5; 10 bases line up with TRBD2. Germline V gene lookup returns CDR1 SGHRS and CDR2 YFSETQ. The V gene end was trimmed by 0 bases and the J gene end by 7 bases; junction bases not matched to a gene: 12. This CDR3 contains 17 residues.

This clonotype was observed a handful of times. The chain carries TRBV20-1 and TRBJ2-7; 7 bases align to TRBD1. J lost 3 bases, V lost 3 bases, and 8 bases had no gene match. Germline V lookup: CDR1 DFQATT, CDR2 SNEGSKA (reference sequence). The CDR3 loop spans 14 amino acids. The CDR3 nucleotides are TGCAGTGCTAGGGACAGGCCGGTGGGCTACGAGCAGTACTTC. Protein: CSARDRPVGYEQYF.

The table lists this clonotype with a few counts. The gene calls are TRBV12-3 or TRBV12-4 and TRBJ1-5, with 8 nucleotides matching TRBD1. V lost 5 bases, J lost 4 bases, and 13 bases stayed unmatched. The CDR3 is 17 residues long. The CDR3 is CASSPVKGQGFNQPQHF. The CDR3 DNA follows: TGTGCCAGCAGTCCGGTAAAAGGACAGGGCTTTAATCAGCCCCAGCATTTT.